This T cell receptor beta chain was identified in a study of control samples from healthy donors and cancer patients. This CDR3 is built from 11 residues. Germline V gene data show CDR1 as SGHNT and CDR2 as YYREEE (reference sequence). V was shortened by 6 bases and J by 2 bases, with 5 bases between the two germline ends. Profiling relied on immunoSEQ multiplex PCR, and the TCRdb table lists in-frame clones only, not all of them. Seen here are just under 60,000 clones, roughly nine tenths observed once, and the top ten hold about 1.7%. Sequenced sample: PBMCs. The source of this sequence is a man aged 40-49 years with colorectal cancer. The chain joins TRBV5-4 to TRBJ1-1; D not resolved. Written as DNA, the CDR3 is TGTGCCAGCATCCAAAACACTGAAGCTTTCTTT. Its translation is CASIQNTEAFF.